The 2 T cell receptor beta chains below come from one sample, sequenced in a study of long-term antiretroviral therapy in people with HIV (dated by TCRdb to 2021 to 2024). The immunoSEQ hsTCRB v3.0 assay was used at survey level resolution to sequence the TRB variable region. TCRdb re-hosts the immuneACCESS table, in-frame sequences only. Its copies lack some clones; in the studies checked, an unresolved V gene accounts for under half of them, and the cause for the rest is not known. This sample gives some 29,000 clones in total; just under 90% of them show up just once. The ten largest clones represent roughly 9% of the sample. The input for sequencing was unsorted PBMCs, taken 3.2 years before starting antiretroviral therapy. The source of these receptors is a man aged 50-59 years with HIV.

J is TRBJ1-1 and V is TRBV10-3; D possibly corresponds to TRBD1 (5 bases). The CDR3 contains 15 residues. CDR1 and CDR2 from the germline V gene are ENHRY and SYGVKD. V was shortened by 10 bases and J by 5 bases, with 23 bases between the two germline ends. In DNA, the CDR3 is TGTGCCACGACTAGGGACCTGCCGGGTGGGACTGAAGCTTTCTTT. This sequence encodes CATTRDLPGGTEAFF.

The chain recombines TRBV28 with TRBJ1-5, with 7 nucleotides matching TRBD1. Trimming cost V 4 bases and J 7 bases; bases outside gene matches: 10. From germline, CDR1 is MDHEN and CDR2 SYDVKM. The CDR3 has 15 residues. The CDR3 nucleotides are TGTGCCAGCAGTTCCGCAAACAGGGGTCGACAGCCCCAGCATTTT. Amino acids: CASSSANRGRQPQHF. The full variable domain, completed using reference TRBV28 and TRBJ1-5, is DVKVTQSSRYLVKRTGEKVFLECVQDMDHENMFWYRQDPGLGLRLIYFSYDVKMKEKGDIPEGYSVSREKKERFSLILESASTNQTSMYLCASSSANRGRQPQHFGDGTRLSIL.